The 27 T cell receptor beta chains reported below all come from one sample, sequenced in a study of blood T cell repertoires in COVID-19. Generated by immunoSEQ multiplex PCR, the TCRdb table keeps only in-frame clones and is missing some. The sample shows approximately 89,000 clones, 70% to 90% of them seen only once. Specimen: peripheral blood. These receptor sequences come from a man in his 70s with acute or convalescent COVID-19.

Here the CDR3 reads CASRAIGGPEKLFF. CDR3 in DNA: TGTGCCAGCAGAGCCATTGGAGGGCCTGAAAAACTGTTTTTT. J is TRBJ1-4 and V is TRBV6-6; D is uncertain. V dropped 6 bases and J dropped 7 bases, with 15 bases sitting between them. The length of the CDR3 is 14 residues. The germline V gene has CDR1 MNHNY and CDR2 SVGAGI (reference sequence).

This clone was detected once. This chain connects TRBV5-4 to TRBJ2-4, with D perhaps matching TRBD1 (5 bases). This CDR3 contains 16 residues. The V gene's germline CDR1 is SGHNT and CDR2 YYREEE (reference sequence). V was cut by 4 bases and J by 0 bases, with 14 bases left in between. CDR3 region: CASSPRVGLAKNIQYF. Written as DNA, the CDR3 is TGTGCCAGCAGCCCCCGCGTGGGGCTAGCCAAAAACATTCAGTACTTC.

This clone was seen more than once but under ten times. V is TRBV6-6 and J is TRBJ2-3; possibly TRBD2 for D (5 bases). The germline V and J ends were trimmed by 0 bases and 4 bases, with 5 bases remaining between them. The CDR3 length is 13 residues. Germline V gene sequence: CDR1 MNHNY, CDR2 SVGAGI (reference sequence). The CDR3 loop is CASSYSEADTQYF. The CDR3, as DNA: TGTGCCAGCAGTTACTCGGAGGCAGATACGCAGTATTTT.

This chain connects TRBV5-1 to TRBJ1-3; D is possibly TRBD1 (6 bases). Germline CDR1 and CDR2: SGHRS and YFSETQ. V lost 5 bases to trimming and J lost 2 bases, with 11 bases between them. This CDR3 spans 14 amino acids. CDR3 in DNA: TGCGCCAGCAGGCAGTCAGGGGCTGGAAACACCATATATTTT. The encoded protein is CASRQSGAGNTIYF.

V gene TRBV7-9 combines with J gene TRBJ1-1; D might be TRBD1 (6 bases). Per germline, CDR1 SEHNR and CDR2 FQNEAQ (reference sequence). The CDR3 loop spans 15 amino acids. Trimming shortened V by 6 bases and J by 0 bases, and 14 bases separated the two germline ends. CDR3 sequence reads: CASRPNRAMNTEAFF. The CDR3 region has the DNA TGTGCCAGCAGACCTAACAGGGCCATGAACACTGAAGCTTTCTTT.

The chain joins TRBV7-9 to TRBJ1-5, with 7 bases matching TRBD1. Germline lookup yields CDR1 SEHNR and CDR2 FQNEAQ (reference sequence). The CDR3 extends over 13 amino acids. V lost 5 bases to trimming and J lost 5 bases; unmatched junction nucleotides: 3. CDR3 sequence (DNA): TGTGCCAGCAGCCGTGGGACAGATCAGCCCCAGCATTTT. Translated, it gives CASSRGTDQPQHF.

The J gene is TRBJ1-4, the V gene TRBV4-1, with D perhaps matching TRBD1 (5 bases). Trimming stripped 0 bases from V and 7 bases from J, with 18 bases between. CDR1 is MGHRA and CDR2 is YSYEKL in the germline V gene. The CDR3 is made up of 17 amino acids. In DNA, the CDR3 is TGCGCCAGCAGCCAAGATTGGACCGGGGGTCGGGGTGAAAAACTGTTTTTT. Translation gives CASSQDWTGGRGEKLFF.

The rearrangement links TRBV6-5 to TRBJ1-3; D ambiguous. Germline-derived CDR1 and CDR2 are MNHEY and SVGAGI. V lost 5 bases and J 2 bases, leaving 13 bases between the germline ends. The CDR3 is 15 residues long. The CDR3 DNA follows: TGTGCCAGCAGTCGGGTGCTGGGTCCTGGAAACACCATATATTTT. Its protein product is CASSRVLGPGNTIYF.

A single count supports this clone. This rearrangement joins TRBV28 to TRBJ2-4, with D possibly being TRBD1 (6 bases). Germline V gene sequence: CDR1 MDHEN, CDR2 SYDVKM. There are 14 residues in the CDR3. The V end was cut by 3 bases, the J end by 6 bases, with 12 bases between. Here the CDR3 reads CASSFKQGINIQYF. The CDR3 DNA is TGTGCCAGCAGTTTTAAACAGGGAATAAACATTCAGTACTTC.

The chain's CDR3 is CASSLSGYRGTDTQYF. The CDR3 DNA sequence: TGTGCCAGCAGTTTAAGCGGGTACCGCGGCACAGATACGCAGTATTTT. V and J are TRBV27 and TRBJ2-3; weak D call: TRBD2 (6 bases). The V end was cut by 2 bases, the J end by 1 base, with 13 bases between. The CDR3 runs to 16 residues. Germline V gene lookup returns CDR1 MNHEY and CDR2 SMNVEV (reference sequence).

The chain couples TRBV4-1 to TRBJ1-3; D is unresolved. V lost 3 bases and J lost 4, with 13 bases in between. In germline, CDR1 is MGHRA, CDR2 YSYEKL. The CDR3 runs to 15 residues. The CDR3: CASSQTVPGGNTIYF. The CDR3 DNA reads TGCGCCAGCAGCCAGACCGTGCCAGGCGGAAACACCATATATTTT.

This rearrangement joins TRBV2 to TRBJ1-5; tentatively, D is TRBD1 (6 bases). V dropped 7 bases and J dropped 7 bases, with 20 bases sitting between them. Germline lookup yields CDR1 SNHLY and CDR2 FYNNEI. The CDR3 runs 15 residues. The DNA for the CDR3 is TGTGCCAGCACCAAGGGGCAGGGGCTTGCCCAGCCCCAGCATTTT. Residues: CASTKGQGLAQPQHF. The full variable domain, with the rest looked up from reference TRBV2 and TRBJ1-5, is EPEVTQTPSHQVTQMGQEVILRCVPISNHLYFYWYRQILGQKVEFLVSFYNNEISEKSEIFDDQFSVERPDGSNFTLKIRSTKLEDSAMYFCASTKGQGLAQPQHFGDGTRLSIL.

This CDR3 reads CASSPRTGDYEQYV. As DNA, the CDR3 is TGCGCCAGCAGCCCTAGGACAGGGGACTACGAGCAGTACGTC. The V gene is TRBV4-1, the J gene TRBJ2-7, with TRBD1 identical over 9 bases. CDR1 is MGHRA, CDR2 YSYEKL, per germline. Trimming at V came to 4 bases and at J to 3 bases, leaving 4 bases not matched to a gene. This CDR3 has 14 amino acids.

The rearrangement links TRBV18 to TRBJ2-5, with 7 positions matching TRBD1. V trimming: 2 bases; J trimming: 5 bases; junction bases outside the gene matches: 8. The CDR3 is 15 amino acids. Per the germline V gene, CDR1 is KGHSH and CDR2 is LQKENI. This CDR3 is CASSPARQGGETQYF. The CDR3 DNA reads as TGTGCCAGCTCACCAGCAAGACAGGGTGGGGAGACCCAGTACTTC.

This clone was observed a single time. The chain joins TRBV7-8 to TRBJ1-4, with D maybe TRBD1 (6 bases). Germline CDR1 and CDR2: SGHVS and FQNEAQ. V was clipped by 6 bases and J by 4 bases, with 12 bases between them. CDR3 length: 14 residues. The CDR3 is CASRSGTNNEKLFF. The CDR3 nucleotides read TGTGCCAGCAGATCCGGGACAAATAATGAAAAACTGTTTTTT.

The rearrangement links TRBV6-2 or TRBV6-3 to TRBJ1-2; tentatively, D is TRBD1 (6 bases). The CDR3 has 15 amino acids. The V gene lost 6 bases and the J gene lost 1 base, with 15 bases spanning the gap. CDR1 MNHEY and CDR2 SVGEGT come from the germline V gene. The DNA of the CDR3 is TGTGCCAGCAGCGATAGGGGGACGGATAACTATGGCTACACCTTC. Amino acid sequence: CASSDRGTDNYGYTF.

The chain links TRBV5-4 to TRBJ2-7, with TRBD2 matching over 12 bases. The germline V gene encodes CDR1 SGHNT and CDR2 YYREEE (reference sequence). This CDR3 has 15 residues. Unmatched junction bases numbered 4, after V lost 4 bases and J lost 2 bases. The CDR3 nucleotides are TGTGCCAGCAGCCTAGGACTAGCGGGGCCCTACGAGCAGTACTTC. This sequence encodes CASSLGLAGPYEQYF.

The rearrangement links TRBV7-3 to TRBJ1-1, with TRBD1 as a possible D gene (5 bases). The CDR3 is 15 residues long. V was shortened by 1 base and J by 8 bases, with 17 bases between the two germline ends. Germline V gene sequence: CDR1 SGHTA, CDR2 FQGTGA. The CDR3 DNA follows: TGTGCCAGCAGCTTAATCGCCCAACAGGATGGCGAAGCTTTCTTT. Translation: CASSLIAQQDGEAFF.

DNA for the CDR3: TGCAGTGCTAGTATTGGCGGGGGGACCCTCACAGATACGCAGTATTTT. Its translation: CSASIGGGTLTDTQYF. J is TRBJ2-3 and V is TRBV20-1; 8 nucleotides line up with TRBD2. Trimming cost V 3 bases and J 2 bases; bases outside gene matches: 10. The CDR3 has 16 amino acids. The V gene's germline CDR1 is DFQATT and CDR2 SNEGSKA (reference sequence).

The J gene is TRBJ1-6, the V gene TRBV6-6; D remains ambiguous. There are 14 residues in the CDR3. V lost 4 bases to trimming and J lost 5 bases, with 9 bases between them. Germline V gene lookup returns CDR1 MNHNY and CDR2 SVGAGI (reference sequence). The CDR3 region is CASSSRQNNSPLHF. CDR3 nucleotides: TGTGCCAGCAGTTCGAGGCAGAATAATTCACCCCTCCACTTT.

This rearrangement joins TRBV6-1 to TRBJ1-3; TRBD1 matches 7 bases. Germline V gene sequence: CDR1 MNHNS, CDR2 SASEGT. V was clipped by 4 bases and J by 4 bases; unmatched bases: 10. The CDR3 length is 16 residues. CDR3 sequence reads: CASSALNRDSGNTIYF. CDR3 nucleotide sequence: TGTGCCAGCAGTGCTCTTAACCGGGACAGCGGAAACACCATATATTTT.

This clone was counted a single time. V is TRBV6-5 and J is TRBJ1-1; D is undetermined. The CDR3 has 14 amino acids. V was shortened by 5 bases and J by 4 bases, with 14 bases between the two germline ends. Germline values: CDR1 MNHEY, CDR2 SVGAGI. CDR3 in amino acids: CASSRPGPTTEAFF. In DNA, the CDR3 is TGTGCCAGCAGTCGTCCCGGTCCCACCACTGAAGCTTTCTTT.

CDR3 sequence: CASTDRVIGEQFF. In nucleotides, the CDR3 is TGTGCCAGCACAGACAGAGTGATCGGTGAGCAGTTCTTC. The V and J genes are TRBV2 and TRBJ2-1; a weak D match, TRBD1 (5 bases). The CDR3 runs 13 residues. Germline V gene lookup returns CDR1 SNHLY and CDR2 FYNNEI. V was cut by 7 bases and J by 9 bases, with 16 bases left in between.

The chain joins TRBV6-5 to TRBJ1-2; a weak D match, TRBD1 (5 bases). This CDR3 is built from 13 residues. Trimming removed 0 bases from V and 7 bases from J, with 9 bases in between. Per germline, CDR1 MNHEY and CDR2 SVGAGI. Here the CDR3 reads CASSYSWGSGYTF. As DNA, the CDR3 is TGTGCCAGCAGTTACTCATGGGGCTCTGGCTACACCTTC.

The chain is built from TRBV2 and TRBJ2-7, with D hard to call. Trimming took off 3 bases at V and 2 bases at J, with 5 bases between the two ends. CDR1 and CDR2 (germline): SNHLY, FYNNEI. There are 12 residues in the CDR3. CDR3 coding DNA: TGTGCCAGCAGTGAGTTAGCCTACGAGCAGTACTTC. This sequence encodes CASSELAYEQYF. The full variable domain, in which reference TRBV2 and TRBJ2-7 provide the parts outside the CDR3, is EPEVTQTPSHQVTQMGQEVILRCVPISNHLYFYWYRQILGQKVEFLVSFYNNEISEKSEIFDDQFSVERPDGSNFTLKIRSTKLEDSAMYFCASSELAYEQYFGPGTRLTVT.

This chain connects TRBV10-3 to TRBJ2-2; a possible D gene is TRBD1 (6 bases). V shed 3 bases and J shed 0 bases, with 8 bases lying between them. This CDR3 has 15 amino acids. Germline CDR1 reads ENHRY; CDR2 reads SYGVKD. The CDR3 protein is CAISERGTNTGELFF. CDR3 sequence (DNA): TGTGCCATCAGTGAAAGGGGGACGAACACCGGGGAGCTGTTTTTT.

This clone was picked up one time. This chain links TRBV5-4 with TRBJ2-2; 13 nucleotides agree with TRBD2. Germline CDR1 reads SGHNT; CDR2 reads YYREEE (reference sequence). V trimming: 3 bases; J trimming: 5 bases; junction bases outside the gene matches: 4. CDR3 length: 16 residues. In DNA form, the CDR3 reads TGTGCCAGCAGCTCCGGGACTAGCGGGGAAACCGGGGAGCTGTTTTTT. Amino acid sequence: CASSSGTSGETGELFF.